The next 22 T cell receptor beta chains were all read from a single sample in a study of blood T cell repertoires in COVID-19. The method was immunoSEQ multiplex PCR; TCRdb's version includes in-frame clones alone and lacks a portion of them. The sample contains 310,000 or so clones, over 75% of which appear only once. The sequenced material came from PBMCs or T cells enriched from blood (not recorded which). These receptors came from a woman aged 18-30 years who had recovered from COVID-19.

This clone was recorded a few times. The chain has TRBV3-1 (or the pseudogene TRBV3-2) and TRBJ2-7; maybe TRBD1 (5 bases). V lost 0 bases to trimming and J lost 6 bases, with 18 bases between them. CDR1 and CDR2 (germline): LGHDT, YNNKEL (reference sequence). CDR3 length: 16 amino acids. This CDR3 reads CASSQDPGLYAGEQYF. As DNA, the CDR3 is TGTGCCAGCAGCCAAGATCCAGGGTTGTATGCAGGCGAGCAGTACTTC.

The chain links TRBV29-1 to TRBJ1-1; the D gene is possibly TRBD1 (5 bases). The ends were cut back, 3 bases at V and 8 bases at J, with 10 bases in the middle. This CDR3 has 11 residues. CDR1 is SQVTM, CDR2 ANQGSEA, per germline. The CDR3 sequence is CSVDPGFEAFF. Written as DNA, the CDR3 is TGCAGCGTTGATCCAGGGTTCGAAGCTTTCTTT.

The chain employs TRBV6-4 and TRBJ2-1, with 11 bases fitting TRBD2. V was clipped by 5 bases and J by 6 bases; unmatched bases: 6. The CDR3 is made up of 15 amino acids. Germline loops: CDR1 MRHNA, CDR2 SNTAGT. The CDR3, as DNA: TGTGCCAGCAGTCCGACTAGCGGGGATAGCAATGAGCAGTTCTTC. Its protein is CASSPTSGDSNEQFF.

The chain carries TRBV19 and TRBJ2-7; TRBD2 matches 7 bases. The trim removed 1 base at V and 6 bases at J, leaving 3 bases unmatched. The CDR3 is 13 residues long. Germline loops: CDR1 LNHDA, CDR2 SQIVND (reference sequence). The CDR3 spells CASSIGLAGEQYF. CDR3 sequence (DNA): TGTGCCAGTAGTATAGGACTAGCTGGCGAGCAGTACTTC.

The chain recombines TRBV7-9 with TRBJ1-3, with 7 bases fitting TRBD1. CDR3 length: 16 residues. V shed 7 bases and J 2 bases; nucleotides not matched to a gene: 11. From germline, CDR1 is SEHNR and CDR2 FQNEAQ (reference sequence). This chain's CDR3 is CASIPLEGAAGNTIYF. The DNA of the CDR3 is TGTGCCAGCATCCCTCTGGAGGGGGCCGCTGGAAACACCATATATTTT.

The chain uses TRBV30 and TRBJ1-4, with TRBD1 matching 7 bases. The CDR3 is 14 amino acids. Germline V CDR1 and CDR2: GTSNPN, SVGIG (reference sequence). V shed 1 base, J shed 8 bases, and the junction held 7 bases outside the gene matches. CDR3 region: CAWSEGAGAEKLFF. CDR3 DNA: TGTGCCTGGAGTGAGGGGGCAGGGGCGGAAAAACTGTTTTTT. The full variable domain, in which reference TRBV30 and TRBJ1-4 provide the parts outside the CDR3, is SQTIHQWPATLVQPVGSPLSLECTVEGTSNPNLYWYRQAAGRGLQLLFYSVGIGQISSEVPQNLSASRPQDRQFILSSKKLLLSDSGFYLCAWSEGAGAEKLFFGSGTQLSVL.

V is TRBV6-6 and J is TRBJ1-5; 10 positions agree with TRBD1. This CDR3 has 16 residues. J was trimmed by 2 bases and V by 4 bases; bases with no gene match: 5. CDR1 MNHNY and CDR2 SVGAGI come from the germline V gene (reference sequence). The CDR3 nucleotides read TGTGCCAGCAGTTGGGACAGGGGATCGGGCAATCAGCCCCAGCATTTT. This encodes CASSWDRGSGNQPQHF.

This chain's CDR3 is CASSRSPGSGTDTQYF. CDR3 nucleotides: TGTGCCAGCAGTCGCTCGCCCGGTAGCGGCACAGATACGCAGTATTTT. The genes are TRBV7-3 and TRBJ2-3; the D gene is possibly TRBD2 (5 bases). This CDR3 comprises 16 residues. V lost 6 bases, J lost 1 base, and 17 bases lay in between. Germline values: CDR1 SGHTA, CDR2 FQGTGA.

This chain links TRBV10-3 with TRBJ2-7; D is ambiguous. The V and J ends lost 4 bases and 0 bases respectively, with 4 bases between them. Germline-derived CDR1 and CDR2 are ENHRY and SYGVKD. This CDR3 has 12 residues. The CDR3 bases are TGTGCCATCAGTGCCCTCTCCTACGAGCAGTACTTC. Translation gives CAISALSYEQYF.

This chain joins TRBV7-3 and TRBJ1-2; TRBD1 is a possible D gene (6 bases). Between the trimmed V and J ends, which lost 7 bases and 7 bases, there was a span of 31 bases. The V gene's germline CDR1 is SGHTA and CDR2 FQGTGA. The CDR3 sequence is 18 residues long. CDR3 bases: TGTGCCAGCACCCGCCAGGAAAAAACAGGGTCGGAGGTCTGTGGCTACACCTTC. Amino acid sequence: CASTRQEKTGSEVCGYTF.

The V call is TRBV5-1, the J call TRBJ2-1; 7 bases are a match to TRBD2. This CDR3 contains 13 residues. J lost 4 bases, V lost 7 bases, and 5 bases had no gene match. The V gene's germline CDR1 is SGHRS and CDR2 YFSETQ. The DNA for the CDR3 is TGCGCCAGCGGGAGGGGAATATACAATGAGCAGTTCTTC. This encodes CASGRGIYNEQFF.

The J gene is TRBJ2-1, the V gene TRBV6-5; 9 bases agree with TRBD2. The CDR3 contains 15 residues. Germline CDR1 reads MNHEY; CDR2 reads SVGAGI. V lost 6 bases to trimming and J lost 5 bases; unmatched junction nucleotides: 8. The CDR3, as DNA: TGTGCCAGCAGCTCCATTAGCGGGGGTGACAATGAGCAGTTCTTC. It translates to CASSSISGGDNEQFF.

The chain carries TRBV5-4 and TRBJ2-7, with 8 bases fitting TRBD2. This CDR3 contains 16 residues. V dropped 7 bases and J dropped 3; count of bases not matched to a gene: 15. Germline CDR1 and CDR2: SGHNT and YYREEE (reference sequence). The CDR3 is CASSNGGGQLNYEQYF. The CDR3 coding sequence is TGTGCCAGCTCCAACGGGGGGGGACAATTGAACTACGAGCAGTACTTC.

This chain links TRBV5-6 with TRBJ1-2; 11 bases line up with TRBD1. Per germline, CDR1 SGHDT and CDR2 YYEEEE. V lost 4 bases, J lost 4 bases, and 12 bases stayed unmatched. This CDR3 has 17 amino acids. CDR3 DNA: TGTGCCAGCAGCCCCGGGACAGGGGGGTTTATTAGCTATGGCTACACCTTC. Amino acid sequence: CASSPGTGGFISYGYTF.

V gene TRBV15 combines with J gene TRBJ2-6; TRBD1 agrees at 8 bases. The CDR3 is made up of 15 amino acids. V dropped 5 bases and J dropped 3; count of bases not matched to a gene: 3. Germline V gives CDR1 LNHNV, CDR2 YYDKDF (reference sequence). The CDR3 DNA reads as TGTGCCACCAGCGGGGGACAGGTTGGGGCCAACGTCCTGACTTTC. This translates into CATSGGQVGANVLTF. The whole variable domain, remainder taken from reference TRBV15 and TRBJ2-6, is DAMVIQNPRYQVTQFGKPVTLSCSQTLNHNVMYWYQQKSSQAPKLLFHYYDKDFNNEADTPDNFQSRRPNTSFCFLDIRSPGLGDTAMYLCATSGGQVGANVLTFGAGSRLTVL.

This chain links TRBV5-1 with TRBJ1-4; D is undetermined. Germline V gene lookup returns CDR1 SGHRS and CDR2 YFSETQ. CDR3 length equals 15 residues. The germline V and J ends were trimmed by 4 bases and 7 bases, with 17 bases remaining between them. The CDR3 nucleotides are TGCGCCAGCAGCACGACGGGGAACTTGGGTGAAAAACTGTTTTTT. This codes for CASSTTGNLGEKLFF.

V usage is TRBV5-6 and J usage is TRBJ2-1; D is ambiguous. The CDR3 loop spans 13 amino acids. Germline V CDR1 and CDR2: SGHDT, YYEEEE. V lost 4 bases and J lost 0, with 5 bases in between. CDR3 sequence: CASSQSSYNEQFF. CDR3 coding DNA: TGTGCCAGCAGCCAGTCCTCCTACAATGAGCAGTTCTTC.

The rearrangement uses TRBV24-1 and TRBJ2-1; D possibly corresponds to TRBD1 (8 bases). Trimming removed 3 bases at V and 5 bases at J, with 16 bases between. Germline V gene data show CDR1 as KGHDR and CDR2 as SFDVKD. The CDR3 has 16 residues. The CDR3 loop is CATSDLRTGRDNEQFF. The CDR3 DNA reads as TGTGCCACCAGTGATCTACGGACAGGGAGGGACAATGAGCAGTTCTTC.

Of note for this clone: At the DNA level, this CDR3 is encoded by other sequences in the same sample as well. The rearrangement joins TRBV5-1 to TRBJ1-5, with D unclear. Germline V gene data show CDR1 as SGHRS and CDR2 as YFSETQ. Deletions cut 0 bases from V and 1 base from J, with 8 bases between. The CDR3 totals 15 residues. Here the CDR3 reads CASSLVSGSNQPQHF. CDR3 nucleotides: TGCGCCAGCAGCTTGGTGTCAGGAAGCAATCAGCCCCAGCATTTT. Full variable domain (remainder filled in from reference TRBV5-1 and TRBJ1-5): KAGVTQTPRYLIKTRGQQVTLSCSPISGHRSVSWYQQTPGQGLQFLFEYFSETQRNKGNFPGRFSGRQFSNSRSEMNVSTLELGDSALYLCASSLVSGSNQPQHFGDGTRLSIL.

The chain couples TRBV5-1 to TRBJ1-6, with no clear D. V was pared by 4 bases and J by 8 bases, with 10 bases between. The CDR3 length is 13 residues. Per the germline V gene, CDR1 is SGHRS and CDR2 is YFSETQ. The CDR3 protein is CASSLTEHSPLHF. CDR3 coding DNA: TGCGCCAGCAGCCTAACGGAGCATTCACCCCTCCACTTT.

The count of this clone is one. The V call is TRBV2, the J call TRBJ2-1, with 7 nucleotides matching TRBD1. The V gene's germline CDR1 is SNHLY and CDR2 FYNNEI. The CDR3 loop spans 15 amino acids. With V trimmed by 2 bases and J by 9 bases, 10 bases remained unmatched. The CDR3 nucleotides are TGTGCCAGCAGTGAAAGCGGACAGGTATCTGGTGAGCAGTTCTTC. It is translated as CASSESGQVSGEQFF.

This chain connects TRBV30 to TRBJ1-6, with 8 nucleotides matching TRBD1. V dropped 5 bases and J dropped 9; count of bases not matched to a gene: 12. This CDR3 spans 15 amino acids. CDR1 is GTSNPN, CDR2 SVGIG, per germline (reference sequence). The CDR3 region has the DNA TGTGCCTGGGAGCGGCGACAGGGGAACCTTTCACCCCTCCACTTT. It is translated as CAWERRQGNLSPLHF.